Listed below are T cell receptor beta chains from one sample, sequenced in a study of response to subunit inactivated influenza vaccine. TCRdb fed the RT-PCR reads into MiXCR, producing one record per CDR3 protein. The sample contains hundreds of thousands of distinct CDR3 sequences, approximately 7.6% of which appear only once. Sequences were derived from PBMCs from blood, sampled roughly 24 months after vaccination. The receptors here all came from a man aged 50 to 75 who received an inactivated influenza vaccine. Both conserved end residues are part of each CDR3. D genes are given only for firm matches. The listing skips clone size in some rows; elsewhere it reads once, few, many or a size class.

D gene,V gene,clone size,J gene,CDR3 protein,CDR3 DNA
NA,TRBV7-8,NA,TRBJ1-5,CASSLVAPGWGSNQPQHF,TGTGCCAGCAGCTTAGTAGCCCCCGGGTGGGGGAGCAATCAGCCCCAGCATTTT
NA,TRBV12-3/TRBV12-4,few,TRBJ1-1,CASNDEGSRAFGEAFF,TGTGCCAGCAACGATGAGGGCAGCCGGGCCTTCGGTGAAGCTTTCTTT
TRBD2,TRBV3-1,many,TRBJ2-1,CASSQDVLAGGQNEQFF,TGTGCCAGCAGCCAAGATGTACTAGCGGGGGGCCAGAATGAGCAGTTCTTC
TRBD2,TRBV6-2/TRBV6-3,few,TRBJ2-4,CASSPDRLAERENIQYF,TGTGCCAGCAGTCCCGATCGACTAGCCGAGAGGGAAAACATTCAGTACTTC
NA,TRBV9,NA,TRBJ2-7,CASSVGRAAYEQYF,TGTGCCAGCAGCGTAGGTAGGGCGGCCTACGAGCAGTACTTC
NA,TRBV24-1,NA,TRBJ1-1,CATSDYMNTEAFF,TGTGCCACCAGTGATTACATGAACACTGAAGCTTTCTTT
TRBD2,TRBV7-9,many,TRBJ2-2,CASSRGLVKGTGELFF,TGTGCCAGCAGCCGGGGACTAGTTAAAGGCACCGGGGAGCTGTTTTTT
NA,TRBV20-1,NA,TRBJ2-7,CSARFGEYEQYF,TGCAGTGCTAGATTCGGGGAGTACGAGCAGTACTTC
NA,TRBV20-1,NA,TRBJ1-2,CSASEGEWGGYGYTF,TGCAGTGCTAGCGAGGGGGAGTGGGGAGGCTATGGCTACACCTTC
NA,TRBV12-3/TRBV12-4,few,TRBJ2-1,CASRSQGLYEQFF,TGTGCCAGCAGGTCCCAAGGGCTCTATGAGCAGTTCTTC
NA,TRBV5-1,many,TRBJ2-5,CASSPQRLQETQYF,TGCGCCAGCAGCCCTCAACGGCTCCAAGAGACCCAGTACTTC
NA,TRBV6-2/TRBV6-3,NA,TRBJ2-3,CASSPPRPSTDTQYF,TGTGCCAGCAGTCCCCCCCGCCCCAGCACAGATACGCAGTATTTT
TRBD1,TRBV2,many,TRBJ1-1,CASMREYFGTANTEAFF,TGTGCCAGCATGAGAGAATATTTCGGGACAGCGAACACTGAAGCTTTCTTT
TRBD2,TRBV29-1,few,TRBJ2-7,CSVTGQGTSGSSYEQYF,TGCAGCGTTACGGGACAGGGGACTAGCGGGAGCTCCTACGAGCAGTACTTC
NA,TRBV2,NA,TRBJ1-3,CASSDAVSGNTIYF,TGTGCCAGCAGTGATGCAGTCTCTGGAAACACCATATATTTT
NA,TRBV20-1,many,TRBJ2-2,CSAKDSGELFF,TGCAGTGCTAAGGACTCCGGGGAGCTGTTTTTT
NA,TRBV6-5,few,TRBJ1-5,CASSYGGGNQPQHF,TGTGCCAGCAGTTACGGGGGGGGCAATCAGCCCCAGCATTTT
NA,TRBV5-4,NA,TRBJ2-5,CASSSELAEKTQYF,TGTGCCAGCAGCTCGGAGCTAGCAGAAAAAACCCAGTACTTC
NA,TRBV15,many,TRBJ2-7,CATSREGAREQYF,TGTGCCACCAGCAGAGAGGGGGCTAGGGAGCAGTACTTC
TRBD2,TRBV20-1,NA,TRBJ2-3,CSATVASGRSTDTQYF,TGCAGTGCTACCGTAGCTAGCGGGAGATCCACAGATACGCAGTATTTT
NA,TRBV6-1,NA,TRBJ1-1,CASGTTGDKKAFF,TGTGCCAGCGGAACGACGGGGGACAAGAAAGCTTTCTTT
NA,TRBV21-1,few,TRBJ2-7,CASSNSGQDRFPYEQYF,TGTGCCAGCAGCAACTCAGGACAGGACCGATTTCCCTACGAGCAGTACTTC
NA,TRBV27,few,TRBJ2-6,CASSFLGRESTGANVLTF,TGTGCCAGCAGTTTTCTTGGCAGGGAATCAACTGGGGCCAACGTCCTGACTTTC
NA,TRBV7-2,many,TRBJ1-1,CASSLDTVNTEAFF,TGTGCCAGCAGCTTAGACACCGTGAACACTGAAGCTTTCTTT
NA,TRBV28,many,TRBJ1-2,CASRLGDYGYTF,TGTGCCAGCAGGTTGGGAGACTATGGCTACACCTTC
NA,TRBV24-1,many,TRBJ2-1,CATSDLNGDASSYNEQFF,TGTGCCACCAGTGATTTGAACGGGGATGCCAGCTCCTACAATGAGCAGTTCTTC
TRBD1,TRBV20-1,NA,TRBJ2-1,CCAYRGASSYNEQFF,TGCTGTGCGTACAGGGGGGCCAGCTCCTACAATGAGCAGTTCTTC
NA,TRBV4-2,many,TRBJ2-7,CASSQDRAAEQYF,TGTGCCAGCAGCCAAGATCGCGCAGCCGAGCAGTACTTC
TRBD2,TRBV4-3,many,TRBJ2-5,CASSQGLAGGASVETQYF,TGCGCCAGCAGCCAGGGACTAGCGGGGGGGGCGTCAGTAGAGACCCAGTACTTC
NA,TRBV12-3/TRBV12-4,many,TRBJ1-5,CASSQGQTENQPQHF,TGTGCCAGCAGCCAGGGTCAAACAGAAAATCAGCCCCAGCATTTT
NA,TRBV10-3,NA,TRBJ2-7,CAISAKEGNEQYF,TGTGCCATCAGTGCGAAGGAAGGGAACGAGCAGTACTTC
TRBD1,TRBV12-3/TRBV12-4,many,TRBJ2-1,CASRPGQGSNEQFF,TGTGCCAGCAGGCCGGGACAGGGGTCGAATGAGCAGTTCTTC
TRBD1,TRBV12-3/TRBV12-4,few,TRBJ1-2,CASSTRTGVDGYTF,TGTGCCAGCAGTACGAGGACAGGGGTAGATGGCTACACCTTC
TRBD1,TRBV7-2,few,TRBJ2-3,CASSSAGTGTDTQYF,TGTGCCAGCAGCTCAGCCGGGACAGGCACAGATACGCAGTATTTT
TRBD2,TRBV7-9,NA,TRBJ2-5,CASSLHGTSGQETQYF,TGTGCCAGCAGCCTTCACGGGACTAGCGGCCAAGAGACCCAGTACTTC
NA,TRBV4-3,few,TRBJ2-7,CASSQEYREYEQYF,TGCGCCAGCAGCCAAGAATACAGGGAATACGAGCAGTACTTC
NA,TRBV10-3,many,TRBJ2-3,CAIRGTDTQYF,TGTGCCATCAGGGGCACAGATACGCAGTATTTT
NA,TRBV5-5,NA,TRBJ2-6,CASSRDGGITLRANVLTF,TGTGCCAGCAGCAGGGACGGCGGTATTACTCTGAGGGCCAACGTCCTGACTTTC
NA,TRBV5-1,many,TRBJ2-3,CASSLESGIGTDTQYF,TGCGCCAGCAGCTTGGAGTCGGGGATTGGCACAGATACGCAGTATTTT
NA,TRBV4-1,NA,TRBJ2-1,CASSQWIVDCLYNEQFF,TGCGCCAGCAGCCAATGGATAGTGGACTGTCTCTACAATGAGCAGTTCTTC
NA,TRBV4-1,NA,TRBJ1-1,CASSQDRGRMNTEAFF,TGCGCCAGCAGCCAAGATCGGGGCAGGATGAACACTGAAGCTTTCTTT
TRBD2,TRBV20-1,many,TRBJ2-5,CSARGAGDETQYF,TGCAGTGCTAGAGGAGCGGGAGACGAGACCCAGTACTTC
TRBD1,TRBV4-3,NA,TRBJ2-3,CASSQILTGFGTDTQYF,TGCGCCAGCAGCCAAATACTGACAGGGTTTGGCACAGATACGCAGTATTTT
NA,TRBV6-5,many,TRBJ2-3,CASSYDRATDTQYF,TGTGCCAGCAGTTACGACAGAGCAACAGATACGCAGTATTTT
NA,TRBV19,NA,TRBJ2-2,CASSVQTNTGELFF,TGTGCCAGTAGTGTACAGACAAACACCGGGGAGCTGTTTTTT
NA,TRBV12-3/TRBV12-4,many,TRBJ2-3,CASSKSAKGTQYF,TGTGCCAGCAGTAAGTCTGCGAAGGGTACGCAGTATTTT
TRBD1,TRBV6-2/TRBV6-3,NA,TRBJ2-3,CASRQGTRTDTQYF,TGTGCCAGCAGACAGGGGACCCGTACAGATACGCAGTATTTT
TRBD1,TRBV24-1,NA,TRBJ2-1,CATSETGTGGNEQFF,TGTGCCACCAGTGAGACCGGGACAGGGGGCAATGAGCAGTTCTTC
NA,TRBV25-1,few,TRBJ2-7,CASSANRDGSYEQYF,TGTGCCAGCAGTGCTAACCGGGACGGATCCTACGAGCAGTACTTC
NA,TRBV11-2,few,TRBJ2-1,CASSPQGLIKNEQFF,TGTGCCAGCAGCCCACAGGGTTTGATCAAAAATGAGCAGTTCTTC